These 4 T cell receptor beta chains were all obtained from the same sample, sequenced in a study of long-term antiretroviral therapy in people with HIV. The assay, immunoSEQ v3.0, was run at survey level. Using immunoSEQ multiplex PCR, the repertoire was profiled, and TCRdb retains in-frame clones only, with some absent. The sample holds 15,000 to 20,000 clones, approximately 79% seen once. The sequences come from unsorted PBMCs, collected at the start of antiretroviral therapy. The receptors come from a man aged 25-40 years with HIV.

The chain carries TRBV5-4 and TRBJ1-2; a possible D gene is TRBD1 (6 bases). The CDR3 loop spans 16 amino acids. Trimming removed 9 bases from V and 4 bases from J, with 25 bases in between. The germline V gene has CDR1 SGHNT and CDR2 YYREEE (reference sequence). CDR3 sequence: CATTLGGDVRGYGYTF. CDR3 nucleotides: TGTGCCACCACATTAGGGGGGGACGTCCGGGGCTATGGCTACACCTTC.

The chain joins TRBV7-6 to TRBJ2-7; 9 positions match TRBD1. Germline V gives CDR1 SGHVS, CDR2 FNYEAQ. This CDR3 spans 15 amino acids. The V gene end was trimmed by 5 bases and the J gene end by 1 base; junction bases not matched to a gene: 6. The CDR3 protein is CASSPRGTGSYEQYF. DNA of the CDR3: TGTGCCAGCAGCCCGAGGGGGACAGGGTCCTACGAGCAGTACTTC.

With regard to this clone: A read error may produce the germline difference seen at one junction end. The genes are TRBV10-3 and TRBJ2-1, with no clear D. The CDR3 has 11 amino acids. Germline V CDR1 and CDR2: ENHRY, SYGVKD. The CDR3 loop reads CASSYSYEQFF. In DNA form, the CDR3 reads TGTGCCAGCAGTTACTCGTATGAGCAGTTCTTC.

The V call is TRBV4-2, the J call TRBJ2-3; TRBD2 agrees at 12 bases. V was clipped by 1 base and J by 2 bases; unmatched bases: 4. This CDR3 spans 17 amino acids. The germline gives CDR1 LGHNA, CDR2 YNFKEQ. CDR3: CASSQVTSGGYTDTQYF. CDR3 nucleotide sequence: TGTGCCAGCAGCCAAGTAACTAGCGGGGGGTACACAGATACGCAGTATTTT.